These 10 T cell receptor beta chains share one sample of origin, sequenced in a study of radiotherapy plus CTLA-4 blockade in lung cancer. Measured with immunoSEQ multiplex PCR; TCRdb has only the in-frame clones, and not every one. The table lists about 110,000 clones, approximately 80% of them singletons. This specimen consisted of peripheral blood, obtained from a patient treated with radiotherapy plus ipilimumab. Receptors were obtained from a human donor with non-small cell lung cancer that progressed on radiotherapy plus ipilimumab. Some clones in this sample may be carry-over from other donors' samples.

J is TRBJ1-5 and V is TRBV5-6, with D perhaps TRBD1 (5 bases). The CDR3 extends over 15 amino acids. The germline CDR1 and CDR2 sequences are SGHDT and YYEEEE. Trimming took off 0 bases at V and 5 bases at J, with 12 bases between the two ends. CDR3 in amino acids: CASSLEGAGDQPQHF. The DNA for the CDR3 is TGTGCCAGCAGCTTGGAAGGGGCGGGGGATCAGCCCCAGCATTTT.

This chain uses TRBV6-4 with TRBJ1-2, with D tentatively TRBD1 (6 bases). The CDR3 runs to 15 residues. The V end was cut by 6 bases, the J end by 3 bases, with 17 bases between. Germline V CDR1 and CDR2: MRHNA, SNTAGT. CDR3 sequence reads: CASRPTGRGDYGYTF. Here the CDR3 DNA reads TGTGCCAGCAGGCCTACAGGGCGAGGAGACTATGGCTACACCTTC.

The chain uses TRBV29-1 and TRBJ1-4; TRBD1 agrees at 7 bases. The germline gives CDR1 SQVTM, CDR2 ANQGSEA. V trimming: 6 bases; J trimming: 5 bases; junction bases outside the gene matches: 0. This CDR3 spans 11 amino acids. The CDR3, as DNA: TGCAGCGTCAGGGGGAATGAAAAACTGTTTTTT. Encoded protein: CSVRGNEKLFF.

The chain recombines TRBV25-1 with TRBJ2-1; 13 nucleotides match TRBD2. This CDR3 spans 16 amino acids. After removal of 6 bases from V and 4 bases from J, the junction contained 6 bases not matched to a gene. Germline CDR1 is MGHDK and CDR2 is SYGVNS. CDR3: CASSPRLAGGYNEQFF. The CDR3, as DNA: TGTGCCAGCAGCCCACGACTAGCGGGGGGTTACAATGAGCAGTTCTTC.

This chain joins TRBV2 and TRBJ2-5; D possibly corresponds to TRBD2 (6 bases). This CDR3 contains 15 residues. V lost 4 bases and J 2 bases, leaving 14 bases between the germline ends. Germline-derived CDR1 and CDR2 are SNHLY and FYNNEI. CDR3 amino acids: CASSVREDPQETQYF. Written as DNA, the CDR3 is TGTGCCAGCAGTGTCAGGGAGGACCCTCAAGAGACCCAGTACTTC.

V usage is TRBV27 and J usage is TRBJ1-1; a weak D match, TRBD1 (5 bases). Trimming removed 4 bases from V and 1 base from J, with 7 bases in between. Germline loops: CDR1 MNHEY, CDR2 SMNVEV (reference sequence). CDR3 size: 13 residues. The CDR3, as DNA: TGTGCCAGCAGTTCGGGGGGGAACACTGAAGCTTTCTTT. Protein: CASSSGGNTEAFF.

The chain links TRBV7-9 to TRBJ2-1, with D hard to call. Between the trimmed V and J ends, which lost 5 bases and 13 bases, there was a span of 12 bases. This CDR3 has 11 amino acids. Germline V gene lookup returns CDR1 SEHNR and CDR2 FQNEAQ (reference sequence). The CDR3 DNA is TGTGCCAGCAGCCCCGGTGTCTTTCAGTTCTTC. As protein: CASSPGVFQFF. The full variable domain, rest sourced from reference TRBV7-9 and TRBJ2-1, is DTGVSQNPRHKITKRGQNVTFRCDPISEHNRLYWYRQTLGQGPEFLTYFQNEAQLEKSRLLSDRFSAERPKGSFSTLEIQRTEQGDSAMYLCASSPGVFQFFGPGTRLTVL.

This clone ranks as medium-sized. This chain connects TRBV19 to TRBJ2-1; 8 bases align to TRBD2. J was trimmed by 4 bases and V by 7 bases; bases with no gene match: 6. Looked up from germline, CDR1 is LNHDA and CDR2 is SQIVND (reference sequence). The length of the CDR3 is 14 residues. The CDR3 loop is CASTGGGIYNEQFF. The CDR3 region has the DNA TGTGCCAGTACCGGCGGGGGGATTTACAATGAGCAGTTCTTC.

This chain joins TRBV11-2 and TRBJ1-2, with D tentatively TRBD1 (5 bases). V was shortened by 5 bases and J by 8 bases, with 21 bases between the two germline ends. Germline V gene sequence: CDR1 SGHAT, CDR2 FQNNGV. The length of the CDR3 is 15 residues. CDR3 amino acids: CASSLGPQGWWGYTF. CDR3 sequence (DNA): TGTGCCAGCAGCCTGGGTCCCCAGGGATGGTGGGGCTACACCTTC.

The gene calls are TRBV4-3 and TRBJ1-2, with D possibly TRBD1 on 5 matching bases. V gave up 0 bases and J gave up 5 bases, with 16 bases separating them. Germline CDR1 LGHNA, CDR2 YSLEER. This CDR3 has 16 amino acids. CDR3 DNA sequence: TGCGCCAGCAGCCAAGAGGTGGGGGTTTTAGGTTATGGCTACACCTTC. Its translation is CASSQEVGVLGYGYTF.